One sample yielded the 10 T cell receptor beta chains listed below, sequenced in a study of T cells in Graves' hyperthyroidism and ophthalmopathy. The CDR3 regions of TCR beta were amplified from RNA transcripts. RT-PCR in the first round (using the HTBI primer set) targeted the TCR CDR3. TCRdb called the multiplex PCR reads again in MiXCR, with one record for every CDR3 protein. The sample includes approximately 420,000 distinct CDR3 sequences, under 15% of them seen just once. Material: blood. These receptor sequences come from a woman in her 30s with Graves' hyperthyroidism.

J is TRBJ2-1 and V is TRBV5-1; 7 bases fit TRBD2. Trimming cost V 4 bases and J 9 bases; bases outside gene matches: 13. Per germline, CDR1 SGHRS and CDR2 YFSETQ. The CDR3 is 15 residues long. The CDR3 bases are TGCGCCAGCAGCCTAGCGGAGGCTAGGCTGAGTGAGCAGTTCTTC. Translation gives CASSLAEARLSEQFF.

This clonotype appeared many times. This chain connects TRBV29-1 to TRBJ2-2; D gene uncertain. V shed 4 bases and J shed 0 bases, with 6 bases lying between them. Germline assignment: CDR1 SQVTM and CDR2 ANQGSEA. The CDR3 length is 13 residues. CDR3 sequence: CSVAWANTGELFF. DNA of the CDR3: TGCAGCGTTGCGTGGGCGAACACCGGGGAGCTGTTTTTT.

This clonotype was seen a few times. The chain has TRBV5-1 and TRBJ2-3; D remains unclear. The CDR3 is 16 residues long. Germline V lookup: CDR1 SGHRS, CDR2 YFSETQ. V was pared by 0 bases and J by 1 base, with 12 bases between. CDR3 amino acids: CASSLEGPLGTDTQYF. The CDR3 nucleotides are TGCGCCAGCAGCTTGGAGGGTCCCTTGGGCACAGATACGCAGTATTTT.

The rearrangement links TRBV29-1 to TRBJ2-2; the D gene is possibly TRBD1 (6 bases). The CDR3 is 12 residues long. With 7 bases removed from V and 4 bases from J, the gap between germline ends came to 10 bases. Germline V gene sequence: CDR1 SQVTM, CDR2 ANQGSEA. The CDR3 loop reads CSASRGTGELFF. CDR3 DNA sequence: TGCAGCGCCTCCAGGGGCACCGGGGAGCTGTTTTTT.

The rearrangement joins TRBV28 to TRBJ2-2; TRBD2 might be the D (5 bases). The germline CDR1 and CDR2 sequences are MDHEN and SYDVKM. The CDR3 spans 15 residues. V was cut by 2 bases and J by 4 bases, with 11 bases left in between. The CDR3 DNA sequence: TGTGCCAGCAGTTTACTCCGGGGTATCACCGGGGAGCTGTTTTTT. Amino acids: CASSLLRGITGELFF.

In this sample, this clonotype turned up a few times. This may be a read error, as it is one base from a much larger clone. The CDR3 region is CASSLHRGPTGAFF. The CDR3 DNA sequence: TGTGCCAGCAGTTTGCACAGGGGGCCAACTGGAGCTTTCTTT. The chain joins TRBV12-3 or TRBV12-4 to TRBJ1-1; the match to TRBD1 covers 9 bases. CDR3 length: 14 amino acids.

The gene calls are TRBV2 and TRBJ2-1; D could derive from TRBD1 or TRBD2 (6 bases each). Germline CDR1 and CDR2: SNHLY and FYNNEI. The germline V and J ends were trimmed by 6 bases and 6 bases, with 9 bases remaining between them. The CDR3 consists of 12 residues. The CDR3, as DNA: TGTGCCAGCAGCGGGGGCCTCAATGAGCAGTTCTTC. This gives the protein CASSGGLNEQFF.

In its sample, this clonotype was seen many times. The CDR3 DNA follows: TGTGCCAGCAGCCATTGGGGGGAGCAGTACTTC. This sequence encodes CASSHWGEQYF. This sequence joins TRBV3-1 and TRBJ2-7; D is possibly TRBD1 or TRBD2 (5 bases each). The CDR3 spans 11 residues. Germline lookup yields CDR1 LGHDT and CDR2 YNNKEL (reference sequence). Trimming shortened V by 3 bases and J by 7 bases, and 7 bases separated the two germline ends.

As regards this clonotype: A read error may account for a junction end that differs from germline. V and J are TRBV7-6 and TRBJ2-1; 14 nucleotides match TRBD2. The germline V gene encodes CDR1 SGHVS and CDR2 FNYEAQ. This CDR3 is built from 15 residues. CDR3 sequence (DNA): TGTGCCAGCAGCAACCGACTAGCGGGAGGGGATGAGCGGTTCTTC. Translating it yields CASSNRLAGGDERFF.

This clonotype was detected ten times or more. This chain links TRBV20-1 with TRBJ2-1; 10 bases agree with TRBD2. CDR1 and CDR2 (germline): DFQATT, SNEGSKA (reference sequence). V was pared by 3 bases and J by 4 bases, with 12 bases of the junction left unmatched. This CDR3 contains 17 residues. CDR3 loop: CSASLYLGTSAYNEQFF. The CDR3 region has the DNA TGCAGTGCTAGTCTATACCTGGGGACTAGCGCGTACAATGAGCAGTTCTTC.